This T cell receptor (beta chain) was profiled in a study of shared clonotypes between healthy human individuals. To note about this clone: Its antigen is as yet unknown.

CD8 memory pooled CD45RO+ cells and CCR7-negative CD45RA+ TemRA cells. The CDR3 length is 13 residues. Trimming left V 1 base short and J 6 bases short, with 6 bases between. The germline V gene has CDR1 SGHVS and CDR2 FQNEAQ. This table comes from immunoSEQ multiplex PCR, and its TCRdb copy is limited to in-frame clones, with some not included. This table holds tens of thousands of clones, 60% to 70% found once. The study, taken as a whole, reports: Naive CD4 clonotypes were shared across several donors at roughly 5.5%. Clonotype sharing among donors was thought likely to change with sequencing depth. Larger estimated richness was generally recorded for naive subsets relative to memory subsets.

This TCR was recovered from a man aged 30 to 39 in good health. The sample consisted of memory CD8+ T cells sorted from blood. Subset given: CD45RO+ cells pooled with CCR7-negative TemRA cells. The V and J genes are TRBV7-8 and TRBJ2-2; D unresolved. CDR3 amino acids: CASSLVSAGELFF. The CDR3 DNA follows: TGTGCCAGCAGCTTAGTCTCGGCCGGGGAGCTGTTTTTT.